This is a list of T cell receptor beta chains from one sample in a study of blood T cell repertoires in COVID-19. TCRdb's copy holds only in-frame clones and misses some; the assay was immunoSEQ multiplex PCR. The profile shows some 430,000 clones, 90% of them singletons. The specimen sequenced was PBMCs or T cells enriched from blood (not recorded which). These receptor sequences come from a man in his late teens or twenties who had recovered from COVID-19. CDR3s include the opening cysteine and the closing phenylalanine or tryptophan. Each record gives: CDR3 DNA, CDR3 protein, J gene, D gene, clone size, V gene, CDR3 length. D genes are given only for firm matches. A row's size may be missing; if present it is once, few, many or a size class.

CDR3nt: TGTGCCAGCAGCCTCGACAGGGGATCGGATTCACCCCTCCACTTT; CDR3aa: CASSLDRGSDSPLHF; j_gene: TRBJ1-6; d_gene: TRBD1; abundance: few; v_gene: TRBV6-5; len: 15
CDR3nt: TGCGCCAGTTCTCCCGGGACAGGGACAAGAAACACCATATATTTT; CDR3aa: CASSPGTGTRNTIYF; j_gene: TRBJ1-3; d_gene: TRBD1; abundance: -; v_gene: TRBV5-1; len: 15
CDR3nt: TGTGCCAGCAGCATCCTAGGCGAATACAATGAGCAGTTCTTC; CDR3aa: CASSILGEYNEQFF; j_gene: TRBJ2-1; d_gene: -; abundance: -; v_gene: TRBV7-9; len: 14
CDR3nt: TGTGCCAGCGGCTTAGGGGAGGCGCACTATGGCTACACCTTC; CDR3aa: CASGLGEAHYGYTF; j_gene: TRBJ1-2; d_gene: -; abundance: -; v_gene: TRBV27; len: 14
CDR3nt: TGTGCCAGCTCACGGGGACAAAGTAACACTGAAGCTTTCTTT; CDR3aa: CASSRGQSNTEAFF; j_gene: TRBJ1-1; d_gene: -; abundance: -; v_gene: TRBV18; len: 14
CDR3nt: TGTGCCAGTAGTATGATCGGGACTAGCGGGAGAGCCTACGAGCAGTACTTC; CDR3aa: CASSMIGTSGRAYEQYF; j_gene: TRBJ2-7; d_gene: TRBD2; abundance: -; v_gene: TRBV19; len: 17
CDR3nt: TGTGCCAGCGGAGTCAGGGGTGAGGGCACTGAAGCTTTCTTT; CDR3aa: CASGVRGEGTEAFF; j_gene: TRBJ1-1; d_gene: -; abundance: -; v_gene: TRBV6-8; len: 14
CDR3nt: TGTGCCTCAAGATACATGAACACTGAAGCTTTCTTT; CDR3aa: CASRYMNTEAFF; j_gene: TRBJ1-1; d_gene: -; abundance: -; v_gene: TRBV6-5; len: 12
CDR3nt: TGTGCCAGCAGCTTAGGGGCACAGCCTAACTATGGCTACACCTTC; CDR3aa: CASSLGAQPNYGYTF; j_gene: TRBJ1-2; d_gene: -; abundance: -; v_gene: TRBV11-3; len: 15
CDR3nt: TGTGCCAGCAGTTACGCTAGCGGGGGGTCTATCCATGAGCAGTTCTTC; CDR3aa: CASSYASGGSIHEQFF; j_gene: TRBJ2-1; d_gene: TRBD2; abundance: -; v_gene: TRBV6-6; len: 16
CDR3nt: TGTGCCAGTAGTAGAAATCGGGACAGGCGGGGTGAAAAACTGTTTTTT; CDR3aa: CASSRNRDRRGEKLFF; j_gene: TRBJ1-4; d_gene: TRBD1; abundance: -; v_gene: TRBV19; len: 16
CDR3nt: TGTGCCAGCAGCTTAGACGGGACAGGGGATGACGAGCAGTACTTC; CDR3aa: CASSLDGTGDDEQYF; j_gene: TRBJ2-7; d_gene: TRBD1; abundance: -; v_gene: TRBV7-6; len: 15
CDR3nt: TGTGCCAGCAGCTCCGCTCGCAGGGGGAACATTCAGTACTTC; CDR3aa: CASSSARRGNIQYF; j_gene: TRBJ2-4; d_gene: TRBD1; abundance: once; v_gene: TRBV11-3; len: 14
CDR3nt: TGTGCCAGCAGTTTAAATGCAGCCGGAGCCGGAGCTTTCTTT; CDR3aa: CASSLNAAGAGAFF; j_gene: TRBJ1-1; d_gene: -; abundance: few; v_gene: TRBV27; len: 14
CDR3nt: TGTGCCAGCTCACACCTCCCGACCACAGGGGAAAGTGGAAACACCATATATTTT; CDR3aa: CASSHLPTTGESGNTIYF; j_gene: TRBJ1-3; d_gene: TRBD1; abundance: once; v_gene: TRBV18; len: 18